The sequence of this T cell receptor (beta chain) was determined in a study of regulatory T cells in long-lasting Graves disease (dated by TCRdb to the early 2020s). At the level of the whole study: Antithyroid drugs had been taken for less than 3 months by newly diagnosed Graves' disease patients. A total of some 35 samples underwent TCR sequencing, from 13 patients with persistent Graves' disease and approximately 20 patients with newly diagnosed Graves' disease. The study took place in China and was registered as a clinical trial. This study used TCR sequencing and RNA sequencing of peripheral blood to compare persistent Graves' disease patients against newly diagnosed Graves' disease patients. Here is what the overall study found, with its caveats: Sequencing and analysis were limited to the TCR beta chain. Compared with newly diagnosed patients, patients with persistent Graves' disease had lower TCR Shannon entropy and fewer highly expanded clones, which suggests clonal expansion. Only peripheral blood was studied, because thyroid tissue, the primary lesion, was inaccessible. As a limitation, the authors acknowledged that the small sample size may reduce accuracy. Patients with persistent disease shared more public clonotypes (around 2,700) than newly diagnosed patients did (966).

The protocol used for the library was multiplex PCR. Sequenced using an Illumina HiSeq 4000. TCR beta libraries were built with iRepertoire HTBI primers and Arm-PCR amplification of CDR3 regions. Before sequencing, the PCR products underwent gel purification. The original methods were these. Gene usage analysis of CDR3 amino acid clonotypes used the roughly 60 TRBV and more than 13 TRBJ segments found across samples. COPE and FqMerger were used to merge the filtered high-quality paired reads into contigs. BLAST was used to align contigs to the IMGT TRBV, TRBD and TRBJ reference genes, and CDR3 was defined following IMGT. Highly expanded clones were defined as clonotypes with a frequency above 0.1%. Shannon entropy was used to measure repertoire diversity, and the Gini coefficient was used to measure V-J evenness. A clonotype found in more than one individual was treated as public. Using fastp at Q25 and MiXCR, TCRdb reprocessed the public reads and kept productive beta chains. Rows with one shared CDR3 protein collapse into an entry with the most common genes and DNA. The V and J calls follow TCRdb's processing rather than the paper's. This sample is represented by approximately 540,000 distinct CDR3 sequences; 12% of them were singletons. In total, the top ten clones hold 7.5% to 9% of the sample.

With regard to this clonotype: No antigen is known for it. Base-call qualities are not available, and no considerably larger clone is one nucleotide away.

Sample time point, as interpreted from the label and publication: newly diagnosed GD, antithyroid drugs for less than 3 months. For both TCR sequencing and RNA sequencing, RNA was extracted from PBMCs using TRIzol. Graves' disease was diagnosed according to American Thyroid Association guidelines. Patients were recruited from an endocrinology department in Xi'an, China. From each patient, approximately 10 milliliters of peripheral blood was collected into an EDTA anticoagulant tube. Ficoll Paque Plus density gradient separation was used to isolate PBMCs, and no additional T cell sorting was done. An Agilent 2100 Bioanalyzer and agarose gel were used to check RNA quality, and a NanoDrop 2000 was used to measure RNA concentration. Separately, the same data were catalogued under a study of T cells in Graves' hyperthyroidism and ophthalmopathy. The second study also describes: Stable Graves' hyperthyroidism was defined as no progression to ophthalmopathy during 18 months of follow-up. Hyperthyroidism patients were newly diagnosed, had a disease duration of under 2 months, and were aged 18 to 65 years. Any patient with an uncontrolled infection, another autoimmune disease, pregnancy or lactation was excluded. Diagnoses were based on clinical symptoms, serum thyroxine and TRAb, thyroid ultrasound and orbital computed tomography. The TCR CDR3 was subjected to a first round of RT-PCR using the HTBI primer set and the Qiagen OneStep RT-PCR kit. Most expanded thyroid clonotypes (frequency above 0.001) were also found in blood, which suggests that blood repertoires may mirror thyroid immune responses. Ophthalmopathy was separated from stable hyperthyroidism by a 13 V-J signature model, with about 86% sensitivity and about 81% specificity obtained in cross-validation and 80%/75% obtained in testing. During validation, the model predicted progression to ophthalmopathy a median of about 6.3 months ahead of onset, with 60% to 71% sensitivity and around 72% specificity. A discovery cohort of approximately 100 patients, about 40 with Graves' ophthalmopathy and 57 with stable Graves' hyperthyroidism, was used to find distinguishing TCR V-J signatures. An independent validation cohort of 18 to 20 hyperthyroidism patients and roughly 16 patients who later progressed to ophthalmopathy tested prospective prediction of ophthalmopathy. The roughly 100 discovery patients were randomly divided into training and test sets at a 7:3 ratio. In addition, the study compared T-cell repertoires in thyroid tissue and in blood from roughly 6 Graves' hyperthyroidism patients. Once sampling was done, hyperthyroidism patients were given methimazole at a starting dose of 30 mg daily, whereas ophthalmopathy patients were given high-dose intravenous methylprednisolone. A second multiplex PCR round built the libraries, followed by size selection and purification. Sequencing of the libraries was done on an Illumina HiSeq2000 using paired-end 100 bp reads. SOAPnuke was used to process the raw data, with reads discarded if the reads contained adapters or uncalled bases, had a mean Phred below 15, or lacked an exact constant-primer or identifier match. High-quality paired reads were merged using COPE v1.2.5, and each unique nucleotide sequence was defined as a clonotype. MiTCR v1.1 was used to align clonotypes to the IMGT TRBV, TRBD and TRBJ reference segments. The analysis included only V-J combinations with a frequency above 0.0001, which together covered 99% to 99.2% of the repertoires. A TCS score was defined as the ratio of F50 (clonal expansion) to E x V (chaos), with BLOSUM62-based TCRdist applied between CDR3 peptides within each V-J. Welch's t-statistics and random forest reduced fewer than 550 V-J features to roughly 13, which were used in a naive Bayes classifier (R e1071). No statistical method was used to set the sample size in advance, and investigators knew the group allocation. According to the paper, TCR Vbeta CDR3 sequencing was carried out on about 140 peripheral blood samples, which came from approximately 43 ophthalmopathy, 75 or so hyperthyroidism and about 17 progressor patients.

Source: peripheral blood mononuclear cells (PBMCs), taken at new diagnosis, from a patient treated with antithyroid drugs. The sequence came from a woman aged 25 to 39 with Graves disease. Donor details come from another sample of the same person, matched by shared clones.

CDR3 sequence: CASSLLAGETQYF. In nucleotides, the sequence is TGTGCCAGCAGCTTGCTAGCGGGAGAGACCCAGTACTTC. The V and J segments used are TRBV5-6 and TRBJ2-5; 8 of the junction bases match TRBD2. Via the germline V gene, CDR1 is SGHDT and CDR2 YYEEEE. Trimming accounts for 1 base at V and 4 bases at J, while the number of junction bases matched to no gene is 0. From its cysteine to its phenylalanine, the CDR3 spans 13 amino acids. Only the CDR3 part of the read is kept: 39 bases, read in frame from the first base.